This is a list of T cell receptor beta chains from one sample in a study of shared clonotypes between healthy human individuals. Produced via immunoSEQ multiplex PCR; TCRdb's table is partial and in-frame only. The sample consists of around 2,000,000 clones, approximately 94% of them appearing once. Source material: naive CD8+ T cells sorted from blood. These receptors were taken from a man aged 18 to 30 in good health. CDR3s include the opening cysteine and the closing phenylalanine or tryptophan. Each record gives: D gene, V gene, J gene, clone size, CDR3 protein, CDR3 DNA. The D gene is left open where the match is weak. Clone size is not always given. Where it is, it says once, few, many or a class for expanded clones.

TRBD1	TRBV5-1	TRBJ1-3	NA	CASSLTGVPGNTIYF	TGCGCCAGCAGCCTGACAGGGGTCCCTGGAAACACCATATATTTT
NA	TRBV7-8	TRBJ1-6	NA	CASSLGGWGNSPLHF	TGTGCCAGCAGCTTAGGGGGGTGGGGCAATTCACCCCTCCACTTT
NA	TRBV30	TRBJ2-1	NA	CAWGEGASGYNEQFF	TGTGCCTGGGGAGAGGGGGCTAGCGGGTACAATGAGCAGTTCTTC
TRBD2	TRBV6-6	TRBJ2-7	NA	CASSPSLAGAYEQYF	TGTGCCAGCAGCCCATCACTAGCGGGGGCCTACGAGCAGTACTTC
NA	TRBV28	TRBJ1-1	NA	CASSLGWVRAFF	TGTGCCAGCAGTTTAGGTTGGGTGCGAGCTTTCTTT
NA	TRBV5-1	TRBJ2-1	NA	CASSFGLDSSYNEQFF	TGCGCCAGCAGCTTCGGGCTAGATAGCTCCTACAATGAGCAGTTCTTC
TRBD1	TRBV9	TRBJ1-5	NA	CASSLGQGNQPQHF	TGTGCCAGCAGCCTAGGACAGGGAAACCAGCCCCAGCATTTT
NA	TRBV5-6	TRBJ1-2	NA	CASSAGDTTGYTF	TGTGCCAGCAGTGCGGGGGACACCACTGGCTACACCTTC
NA	TRBV28	TRBJ2-6	NA	CASSITGSGANVLTF	TGTGCCAGCAGTATCACAGGGTCCGGGGCCAACGTCCTGACTTTC
NA	TRBV2	TRBJ1-5	NA	CASSEALEGNQPQHF	TGTGCCAGCAGTGAAGCGCTGGAAGGGAATCAGCCCCAGCATTTT
TRBD2	TRBV7-8	TRBJ2-2	NA	CASSPTATSGESGELFF	TGTGCCAGCAGCCCCACCGCAACTAGCGGGGAGAGCGGGGAGCTGTTTTTT
NA	TRBV18	TRBJ2-7	NA	CASSPLGGYEQYF	TGTGCCAGCTCACCCCTAGGGGGGTACGAGCAGTACTTC
NA	TRBV6-1	TRBJ2-3	NA	CASSQGGVDTQYF	TGTGCCAGCAGCCAAGGCGGGGTTGATACGCAGTATTTT
TRBD1	TRBV4-1	TRBJ2-3	NA	CASSHGTGEIDTQYF	TGCGCCAGCAGCCACGGGACAGGGGAAATAGATACGCAGTATTTT
NA	TRBV28	TRBJ1-1	NA	CASSFNLNTEAFF	TGTGCCAGCAGCTTTAACCTGAACACTGAAGCTTTCTTT
TRBD2	TRBV11-3	TRBJ2-2	NA	CASSLVLAGARELFF	TGTGCCAGCAGCTTAGTACTAGCGGGAGCCCGGGAGCTGTTTTTT
TRBD1	TRBV9	TRBJ1-1	NA	CASSEYRGGNTEAFF	TGTGCCAGCAGCGAGTACAGGGGTGGGAACACTGAAGCTTTCTTT
TRBD2	TRBV4-2	TRBJ2-4	NA	CASSQAGGQGKNIQYF	TGTGCCAGCAGCCAAGCGGGGGGGCAAGGCAAAAACATTCAGTACTTC
TRBD1	TRBV28	TRBJ2-7	NA	CASARTGGTYEQYF	TGTGCCAGCGCCAGGACAGGGGGGACCTACGAGCAGTACTTC
TRBD2	TRBV7-2	TRBJ2-5	NA	CASSFYGTSFGTQYF	TGTGCCAGCAGCTTTTACGGGACTAGCTTCGGGACCCAGTACTTC
TRBD1	TRBV6-5	TRBJ2-2	once	CASSYSTGPSGELFF	TGTGCCAGCAGCTATTCGACAGGGCCGTCCGGGGAGCTGTTTTTT
TRBD1	TRBV29-1	TRBJ2-5	NA	CSHRTGLGETQYF	TGCAGCCATAGGACAGGGCTAGGGGAGACCCAGTACTTC
NA	TRBV2	TRBJ2-3	NA	CASGGQGPSTDTQYF	TGTGCCAGTGGGGGGCAGGGCCCTAGCACAGATACGCAGTATTTT
NA	TRBV5-6	TRBJ2-7	NA	CASSLAARVFEQYF	TGTGCCAGCAGCTTGGCTGCTAGAGTTTTCGAGCAGTACTTC
TRBD2	TRBV5-4	TRBJ2-1	NA	CASSLGRAPGGEQFF	TGTGCCAGCAGCTTGGGGAGGGCCCCGGGGGGTGAGCAGTTCTTC
NA	TRBV5-6	TRBJ2-1	NA	CASSLGWSSYNEQFF	TGTGCCAGCAGCTTGGGGTGGAGCTCCTACAATGAGCAGTTCTTC
NA	TRBV5-4	TRBJ1-1	NA	CASSLDGVSTEAFF	TGTGCCAGCAGCTTGGATGGGGTTTCCACTGAAGCTTTCTTT
TRBD2	TRBV7-9	TRBJ2-2	NA	CASSLLTPGLAGAGELFF	TGTGCCAGCAGCTTACTTACCCCGGGACTAGCGGGAGCCGGGGAGCTGTTTTTT
TRBD2	TRBV7-9	TRBJ2-1	NA	CASRPGTSGIGEQFF	TGTGCCAGCAGACCCGGGACTAGCGGCATTGGTGAGCAGTTCTTC
TRBD1	TRBV7-9	TRBJ1-5	NA	CASSLGTASNQPQHF	TGTGCCAGCAGCTTGGGGACAGCTAGCAATCAGCCCCAGCATTTT
NA	TRBV5-1	TRBJ2-7	NA	CASSLGEAYEQYF	TGCGCCAGCAGCTTAGGGGAAGCCTACGAGCAGTACTTC
NA	TRBV7-9	TRBJ2-5	NA	CASSLGRETQYF	TGTGCCAGCAGCTTGGGTCGAGAGACCCAGTACTTC
NA	TRBV5-6	TRBJ2-7	NA	CASSPPLRYEQYF	TGTGCCAGCAGCCCCCCCCTGAGGTACGAGCAGTACTTC
NA	TRBV7-2	TRBJ2-1	once	CASSQRWTSEQFF	TGTGCCAGCAGCCAACGGTGGACGAGTGAGCAGTTCTTC
NA	TRBV4-3	TRBJ2-1	NA	CASSQDWPGSYNEQFF	TGCGCCAGCAGCCAAGATTGGCCTGGCTCCTACAATGAGCAGTTCTTC
NA	TRBV5-8	TRBJ2-3	NA	CASSLIWGDTQYF	TGTGCCAGCAGCTTGATCTGGGGAGATACGCAGTATTTT
NA	TRBV4-3	TRBJ2-1	NA	CASSQDLSGSYNEQFF	TGCGCCAGCAGCCAAGATCTTAGCGGTTCCTACAATGAGCAGTTCTTC
NA	TRBV2	TRBJ2-7	NA	CASSEVPGYEQYF	TGTGCCAGCAGTGAAGTCCCGGGCTACGAGCAGTACTTC
TRBD1	TRBV5-1	TRBJ1-1	NA	CASSSPGTALNTEAFF	TGCGCCAGCAGCTCCCCCGGGACAGCCTTGAACACTGAAGCTTTCTTT
TRBD1	TRBV2	TRBJ1-6	NA	CASSERSGGTSSYNSPLHF	TGTGCCAGCAGTGAACGGTCAGGGGGGACCAGCTCCTATAATTCACCCCTCCACTTT
NA	TRBV19	TRBJ2-7	NA	CASSPRVRGYEQYF	TGTGCCAGTAGTCCACGGGTCCGCGGCTACGAGCAGTACTTC
NA	TRBV27	TRBJ2-1	NA	CASSYSADSYNEQFF	TGTGCCAGCAGTTATAGCGCAGATTCCTACAATGAGCAGTTCTTC
NA	TRBV27	TRBJ2-7	NA	CASSFQGGEAEQYF	TGTGCCAGCAGTTTTCAGGGGGGAGAGGCCGAGCAGTACTTC
NA	TRBV2	TRBJ1-1	NA	CASTHDSELENTEAFF	TGTGCCAGCACCCACGACAGCGAGCTAGAGAACACTGAAGCTTTCTTT